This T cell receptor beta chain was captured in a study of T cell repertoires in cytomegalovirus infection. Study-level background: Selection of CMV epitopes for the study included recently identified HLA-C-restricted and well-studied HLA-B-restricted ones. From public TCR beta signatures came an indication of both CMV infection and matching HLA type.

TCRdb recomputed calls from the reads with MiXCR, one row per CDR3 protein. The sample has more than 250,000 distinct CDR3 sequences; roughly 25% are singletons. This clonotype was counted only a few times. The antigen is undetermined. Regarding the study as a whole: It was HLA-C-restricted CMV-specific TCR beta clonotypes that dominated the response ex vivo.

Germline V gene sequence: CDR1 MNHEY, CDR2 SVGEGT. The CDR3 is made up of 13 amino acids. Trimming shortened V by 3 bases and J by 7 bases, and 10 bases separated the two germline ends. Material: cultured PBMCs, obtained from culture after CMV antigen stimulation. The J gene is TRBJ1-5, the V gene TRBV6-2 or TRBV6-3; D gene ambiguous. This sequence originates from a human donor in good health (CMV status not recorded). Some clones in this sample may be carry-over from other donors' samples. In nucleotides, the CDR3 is TGTGCCAGCAGTTATTATTTGGAGCAGCCCCAGCATTTT. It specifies CASSYYLEQPQHF.